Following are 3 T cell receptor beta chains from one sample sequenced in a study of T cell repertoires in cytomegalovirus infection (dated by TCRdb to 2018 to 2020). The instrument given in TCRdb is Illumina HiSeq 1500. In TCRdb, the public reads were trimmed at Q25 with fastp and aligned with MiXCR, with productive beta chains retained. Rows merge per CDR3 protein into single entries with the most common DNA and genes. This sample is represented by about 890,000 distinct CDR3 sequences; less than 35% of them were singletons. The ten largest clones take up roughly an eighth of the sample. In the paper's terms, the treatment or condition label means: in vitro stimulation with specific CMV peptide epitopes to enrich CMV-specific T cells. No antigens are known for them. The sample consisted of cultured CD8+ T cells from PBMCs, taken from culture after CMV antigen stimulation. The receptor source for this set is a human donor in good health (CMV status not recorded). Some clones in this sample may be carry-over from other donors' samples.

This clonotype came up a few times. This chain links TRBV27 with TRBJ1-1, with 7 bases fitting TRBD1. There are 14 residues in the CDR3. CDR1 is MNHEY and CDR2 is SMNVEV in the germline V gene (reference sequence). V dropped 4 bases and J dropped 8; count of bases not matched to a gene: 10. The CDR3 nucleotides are TGTGCCAGCAGTTCGGGACAGACTATATCCGAAGCTTTCTTT. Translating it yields CASSSGQTISEAFF.

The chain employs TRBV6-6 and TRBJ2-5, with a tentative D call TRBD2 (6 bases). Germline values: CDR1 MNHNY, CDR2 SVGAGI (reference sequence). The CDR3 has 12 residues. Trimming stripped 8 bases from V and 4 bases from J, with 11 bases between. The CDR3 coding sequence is TGTGCCAGCCAGGAGGGTCCAGAGACCCAGTACTTC. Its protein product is CASQEGPETQYF.

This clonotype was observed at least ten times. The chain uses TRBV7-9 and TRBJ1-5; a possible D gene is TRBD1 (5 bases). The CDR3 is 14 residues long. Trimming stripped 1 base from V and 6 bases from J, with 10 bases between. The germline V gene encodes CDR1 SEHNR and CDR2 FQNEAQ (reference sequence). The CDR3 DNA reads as TGTGCCAGCAGCTTAGGAGGGGTGGGTCAGCCCCAGCATTTT. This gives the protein CASSLGGVGQPQHF.